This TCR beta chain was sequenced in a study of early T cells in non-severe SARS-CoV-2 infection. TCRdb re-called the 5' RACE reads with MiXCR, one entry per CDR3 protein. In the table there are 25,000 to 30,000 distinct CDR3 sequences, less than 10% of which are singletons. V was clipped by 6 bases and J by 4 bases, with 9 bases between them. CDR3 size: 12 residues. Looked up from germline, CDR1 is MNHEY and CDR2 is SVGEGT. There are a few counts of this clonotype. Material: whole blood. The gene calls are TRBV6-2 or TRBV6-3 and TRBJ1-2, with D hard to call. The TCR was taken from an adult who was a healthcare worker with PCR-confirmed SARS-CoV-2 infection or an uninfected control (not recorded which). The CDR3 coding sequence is TGTGCCAGCAGCGAGGGAGGCTATGGCTACACCTTC. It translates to CASSEGGYGYTF.